One and the same sample provided the 26 T cell receptor beta chains below, sequenced in a study of PD-L1 blockade in urothelial cancer. Time point indicated: peripheral blood 6 weeks after treatment start. The assay was immunoSEQ multiplex PCR, and TCRdb's table has in-frame clones only and misses some. The sample has around 40,000 clones, approximately 86% seen once. The specimen comprised PBMCs, sampled around atezolizumab (anti-PD-L1) treatment. These receptors came from a man in his fifties or sixties with urothelial cancer.

V is TRBV5-4 and J is TRBJ1-5, with TRBD1 as a possible D gene (5 bases). Per germline, CDR1 SGHNT and CDR2 YYREEE (reference sequence). The CDR3 is 14 amino acids. V lost 4 bases, J lost 3 bases, and 11 bases lay in between. The CDR3 is CASSTQGVNQPQHF. The CDR3 DNA reads as TGTGCCAGCAGCACGCAGGGTGTCAATCAGCCCCAGCATTTT.

The chain joins TRBV7-6 to TRBJ2-3; 9 nucleotides align to TRBD2. There are 16 residues in the CDR3. The germline V gene has CDR1 SGHVS and CDR2 FNYEAQ. V lost 5 bases to trimming and J lost 0 bases; unmatched junction nucleotides: 6. CDR3 nucleotide sequence: TGTGCCAGCAGCCCCCTAGCGGGGCGAAGCACAGATACGCAGTATTTT. Translation: CASSPLAGRSTDTQYF.

The chain joins TRBV19 to TRBJ1-6; TRBD1 aligns across 10 bases. Trimming took 8 bases from V and 7 from J; bases not matched to a gene: 5. Looked up from germline, CDR1 is LNHDA and CDR2 is SQIVND (reference sequence). The CDR3 sequence is 14 residues long. The CDR3 loop reads CASGRTGGNSPLHF. DNA for the CDR3: TGTGCCAGTGGCAGGACAGGGGGGAATTCACCCCTCCACTTT.

This chain links TRBV20-1 with TRBJ2-5, with D unclear. Germline CDR1 and CDR2: DFQATT and SNEGSKA (reference sequence). The CDR3 length is 11 residues. The V end was cut by 3 bases, the J end by 2 bases, with 4 bases between. Written as DNA, the CDR3 is TGCAGTGCTAGCCTTCAAGAGACCCAGTACTTC. Protein product: CSASLQETQYF.

The rearrangement uses TRBV6-5 and TRBJ1-2; D might be TRBD1 (5 bases). The CDR3 is made up of 13 amino acids. V gave up 0 bases and J gave up 7 bases, with 9 bases separating them. Germline CDR1 reads MNHEY; CDR2 reads SVGAGI. Here the CDR3 reads CASSYSTGGGYTF. The CDR3 DNA is TGTGCCAGCAGTTACTCGACGGGGGGTGGCTACACCTTC.

The V call is TRBV5-4, the J call TRBJ1-6, with D perhaps matching TRBD1 (5 bases). The CDR3 totals 14 residues. CDR1 is SGHNT, CDR2 YYREEE, per germline (reference sequence). V was shortened by 2 bases and J by 5 bases, with 8 bases between the two germline ends. CDR3 coding DNA: TGTGCCAGCAGCTTTAGACAGAATAATTCACCCCTCCACTTT. Translating gives CASSFRQNNSPLHF.

The chain carries TRBV5-5 and TRBJ2-5, with TRBD1 matching over 9 bases. The trim removed 4 bases at V and 5 bases at J, leaving 15 bases unmatched. Germline V CDR1 and CDR2: SGHKS, YYEKEE (reference sequence). The CDR3 is made up of 17 amino acids. CDR3 sequence reads: CASSTVPGQGRRETQYF. CDR3 in DNA: TGTGCCAGCAGCACCGTCCCGGGACAGGGTCGAAGGGAGACCCAGTACTTC.

The chain carries TRBV6-1 and TRBJ2-1; TRBD2 matches 10 bases. This CDR3 has 14 amino acids. V trimming: 7 bases; J trimming: 6 bases; junction bases outside the gene matches: 6. Germline lookup yields CDR1 MNHNS and CDR2 SASEGT. The CDR3 coding sequence is TGTGCCAGCACCCCCAGCGGGAGGGGCAATGAGCAGTTCTTC. Translating it yields CASTPSGRGNEQFF.

J is TRBJ2-5 and V is TRBV7-2; 15 nucleotides match TRBD2. The length of the CDR3 is 17 residues. The V gene end was trimmed by 0 bases and the J gene end by 5 bases; junction bases not matched to a gene: 4. Germline V CDR1 and CDR2: SGHTA, FQGNSA. As DNA, the CDR3 is TGTGCCAGCAGCTTAGCGCTGGGACTAGCGGGGGGTGAGACCCAGTACTTC. Amino acids: CASSLALGLAGGETQYF.

This chain joins TRBV6-6 and TRBJ2-7, with a tentative D call TRBD2 (6 bases). The CDR3 is made up of 15 amino acids. The germline CDR1 and CDR2 sequences are MNHNY and SVGAGI (reference sequence). Between the trimmed V and J ends, which lost 5 bases and 0 bases, there was a span of 14 bases. The CDR3 spells CASSTYGTYSYEQYF. The DNA for the CDR3 is TGTGCCAGCAGTACCTACGGGACTTACTCCTACGAGCAGTACTTC.

J is TRBJ1-1 and V is TRBV5-1; no definite D call. V was cut by 7 bases and J by 2 bases, with 9 bases left in between. Germline V lookup: CDR1 SGHRS, CDR2 YFSETQ. This CDR3 region has 12 residues. As DNA, the CDR3 is TGCGCCAGCGGCAACATAAACACTGAAGCTTTCTTT. The encoded protein is CASGNINTEAFF. Full variable domain (outside the CDR3, taken from reference TRBV5-1 and TRBJ1-1): KAGVTQTPRYLIKTRGQQVTLSCSPISGHRSVSWYQQTPGQGLQFLFEYFSETQRNKGNFPGRFSGRQFSNSRSEMNVSTLELGDSALYLCASGNINTEAFFGQGTRLTVV.

The chain uses TRBV27 and TRBJ2-1; maybe TRBD1 (5 bases). The V gene's germline CDR1 is MNHEY and CDR2 SMNVEV (reference sequence). The CDR3 is 13 residues long. Trimming shortened V by 9 bases and J by 6 bases, and 15 bases separated the two germline ends. The CDR3 DNA reads TGTGCCAGTAGGGGAATAGCCTCCAATGAGCAGTTCTTC. Amino acid sequence: CASRGIASNEQFF.

This clone appeared a few times. V gene TRBV7-6 combines with J gene TRBJ1-5; D unresolved. CDR3 size: 15 residues. The germline CDR1 and CDR2 sequences are SGHVS and FNYEAQ. The V end was cut by 2 bases, the J end by 0 bases, with 8 bases between. This CDR3 reads CASSLFGSSNQPQHF. In DNA, the CDR3 is TGTGCCAGCAGCTTATTTGGGAGTAGCAATCAGCCCCAGCATTTT.

This clone was seen a handful of times. V usage is TRBV19 and J usage is TRBJ2-2, with D possibly matching TRBD1 (5 bases). The CDR3 has 17 amino acids. Trimming shortened V by 0 bases and J by 2 bases, and 13 bases separated the two germline ends. Germline CDR1 LNHDA, CDR2 SQIVND (reference sequence). The CDR3 DNA follows: TGTGCCAGTAGTATAGATGGCAGGGCCCCAAACACCGGGGAGCTGTTTTTT. Translated: CASSIDGRAPNTGELFF.

The rearrangement uses TRBV28 and TRBJ2-7; 13 bases agree with TRBD2. This CDR3 has 14 residues. V was clipped by 10 bases and J by 1 base; unmatched bases: 4. Germline CDR1 MDHEN, CDR2 SYDVKM. The CDR3: CATTTSGRSYEQYF. CDR3 bases: TGTGCCACTACGACTAGCGGGAGGTCCTACGAGCAGTACTTC.

The chain employs TRBV10-1 and TRBJ2-2, with 13 bases that match TRBD2. The CDR3 runs 18 residues. Germline CDR1 WNHNN, CDR2 SYGVQD (reference sequence). Trimming cost V 3 bases and J 6 bases; bases outside gene matches: 10. The CDR3 DNA follows: TGCGCCAGCAGTGACGGGGCGTCTGGACTAGCGGGAGCCGGGGAGCTGTTTTTT. It codes for CASSDGASGLAGAGELFF.

The chain has TRBV5-5 and TRBJ1-2; D call uncertain. Germline V CDR1 and CDR2: SGHKS, YYEKEE (reference sequence). CDR3 length: 13 amino acids. V was shortened by 3 bases and J by 4 bases, with 10 bases between the two germline ends. Written as DNA, the CDR3 is TGTGCCAGCAGCTATGAGGTGGGCTATGGCTACACCTTC. This gives the protein CASSYEVGYGYTF.

J is TRBJ1-1 and V is TRBV5-1; 9 bases map to TRBD1. Germline values: CDR1 SGHRS, CDR2 YFSETQ. V lost 3 bases, J lost 5 bases, and 8 bases stayed unmatched. The CDR3 sequence is 15 residues long. The CDR3 region is CASSSKDRGQTEAFF. CDR3 nucleotide sequence: TGCGCCAGCAGCTCAAAGGACAGGGGCCAGACTGAAGCTTTCTTT.

The chain uses TRBV4-1 and TRBJ1-5, with TRBD1 matching 9 bases. The J segment lost 7 bases and the V segment lost 0 bases, leaving 4 bases of the junction unmatched. This CDR3 has 15 amino acids. In germline, CDR1 is MGHRA, CDR2 YSYEKL. The CDR3 DNA follows: TGCGCCAGCAGCCAAGATGGACAGGGGTGGCAGCCCCAGCATTTT. It translates to CASSQDGQGWQPQHF.

J is TRBJ2-7 and V is TRBV5-1, with a tentative D call TRBD2 (6 bases). Germline CDR1 SGHRS, CDR2 YFSETQ. This CDR3 contains 13 residues. The V end was cut by 0 bases, the J end by 3 bases, with 7 bases between. The CDR3 sequence: CASSLGTNYEQYF. The CDR3 bases are TGCGCCAGCAGCTTGGGGACTAACTACGAGCAGTACTTC.

This clone was picked up one time. The chain recombines TRBV19 with TRBJ2-7, with 8 nucleotides matching TRBD2. CDR1 is LNHDA, CDR2 SQIVND, per germline (reference sequence). V shed 0 bases, J shed 0 bases, and the junction held 7 bases outside the gene matches. The CDR3 contains 17 residues. The DNA for the CDR3 is TGTGCCAGTAGTATAGACCCGGGTAGCGGGACCTCCTACGAGCAGTACTTC. Translating it yields CASSIDPGSGTSYEQYF. The entire variable domain, with the rest obtained from reference TRBV19 and TRBJ2-7, is as follows: DGGITQSPKYLFRKEGQNVTLSCEQNLNHDAMYWYRQDPGQGLRLIYYSQIVNDFQKGDIAEGYSVSREKKESFPLTVTSAQKNPTAFYLCASSIDPGSGTSYEQYFGPGTRLTVT.

This chain uses TRBV6-5 with TRBJ1-5, with TRBD1 matching 8 bases. The V segment lost 6 bases and the J segment 6 bases; nucleotides outside the gene matches: 10. Germline CDR1 is MNHEY and CDR2 is SVGAGI. The CDR3 has 15 residues. CDR3 residues: CASSPDRGFSQPQHF. The CDR3 bases are TGTGCCAGCAGCCCAGACAGGGGTTTTAGTCAGCCCCAGCATTTT.

This clone was seen just once. The V call is TRBV14, the J call TRBJ1-1; D gene ambiguous. This CDR3 comprises 14 residues. Trimming pared 1 base from V and 5 bases from J, leaving 11 bases between. In germline, CDR1 is SGHDN, CDR2 FVKESK. CDR3 DNA: TGTGCCAGCAGCCAAGCTGCAGGTGGGACTGAAGCTTTCTTT. Amino acids: CASSQAAGGTEAFF.

CDR3: CASSLIPPSGGGVAKQFF. The CDR3 nucleotides read TGTGCCAGCAGCTTAATCCCACCTAGCGGGGGCGGGGTAGCTAAGCAGTTCTTC. This chain links TRBV7-3 with TRBJ2-1, with 10 bases lining up with TRBD2. J gave up 11 bases and V 1 base, and 17 bases lay outside the gene matches. CDR3 length: 18 amino acids. CDR1 and CDR2 from the germline V gene are SGHTA and FQGTGA. The entire variable domain, with the rest obtained from reference TRBV7-3 and TRBJ2-1, is as follows: GAGVSQTPSNKVTEKGKYVELRCDPISGHTALYWYRQSLGQGPEFLIYFQGTGAADDSGLPNDRFFAVRPEGSVSTLKIQRTERGDSAVYLCASSLIPPSGGGVAKQFFGPGTRLTVL.

This clone was found a few times. V is TRBV30 and J is TRBJ2-7; no clear D. The germline V and J ends were trimmed by 0 bases and 2 bases, with 8 bases remaining between them. The CDR3 has 13 residues. CDR1 and CDR2 (germline): GTSNPN, SVGIG (reference sequence). The CDR3 loop is CAWSVREPYEQYF. In nucleotides, the CDR3 is TGTGCCTGGAGTGTTAGAGAACCCTACGAGCAGTACTTC. The full variable domain, rest sourced from reference TRBV30 and TRBJ2-7, is SQTIHQWPATLVQPVGSPLSLECTVEGTSNPNLYWYRQAAGRGLQLLFYSVGIGQISSEVPQNLSASRPQDRQFILSSKKLLLSDSGFYLCAWSVREPYEQYFGPGTRLTVT.

V gene TRBV5-1 combines with J gene TRBJ1-1; 8 positions agree with TRBD1. The junction had 8 bases not matched to a gene; V was cut back by 3 bases and J by 7 bases. CDR3 length: 14 amino acids. The germline CDR1 and CDR2 sequences are SGHRS and YFSETQ. CDR3 in DNA: TGCGCCAGCAGCTATCGGACAGGGACGAATGAAGCTTTCTTT. This gives the protein CASSYRTGTNEAFF.